Listed below are T cell receptor beta chains from one sample, sequenced in a study of CD8 T cells in ankylosing spondylitis. TCRdb reprocessed the 5' RACE reads with MiXCR, giving one entry per CDR3 protein. The sample has 450,000 to 550,000 distinct CDR3 sequences; about 5.4% are singletons. Input material: blood, either unsorted or a sorted T cell fraction (not recorded which). The source of these receptors is a male donor with ankylosing spondylitis. CDR3s include the opening cysteine and the closing phenylalanine or tryptophan. The D gene is left open where the match is weak. A clone size is listed for some rows: how often the clone was seen (once, few, many), or a class if it is expanded.

J gene	clone size	D gene	V gene	CDR3 protein	CDR3 DNA
TRBJ1-6	many	TRBD1	TRBV4-3	CASSQVTGGSNSPLHF	TGCGCCAGCAGCCAAGTGACAGGGGGTAGTAATTCACCCCTCCACTTT
TRBJ2-1	many	NA	TRBV6-5	CASSYTGTDYNEQFF	TGTGCCAGCAGTTACACCGGGACGGATTACAATGAGCAGTTCTTC
TRBJ2-5	many	NA	TRBV9	CASSVLGGAEETQYF	TGTGCCAGCAGCGTACTCGGGGGCGCCGAAGAGACCCAGTACTTC
TRBJ2-5	many	NA	TRBV20-1	CSARRGGQETQYF	TGCAGTGCTAGAAGGGGGGGACAAGAGACCCAGTACTTC
TRBJ2-3	many	NA	TRBV7-2	CASSLFRTDTQYF	TGTGCCAGCAGCTTATTTCGGACAGATACGCAGTATTTT
TRBJ1-2	many	TRBD1	TRBV6-1	CASIPTRTGDGYGYTF	TGTGCCAGCATTCCTACCCGGACAGGGGATGGGTATGGCTACACCTTC
TRBJ2-7	many	NA	TRBV6-1	CASTPVSLNYEQYF	TGTGCCAGCACCCCCGTCAGCCTAAACTACGAGCAGTACTTC
TRBJ2-2	many	TRBD2	TRBV12-3/TRBV12-4	CASSFGLEGSRALFF	TGTGCCAGCAGTTTCGGACTAGAGGGGTCCCGTGCGCTGTTTTTT
TRBJ2-1	many	TRBD2	TRBV29-1	CSAPRLAGPRISNEQFF	TGCAGCGCACCACGACTAGCGGGGCCGCGGATTAGTAATGAGCAGTTCTTC
TRBJ2-5	few	TRBD1	TRBV11-2	CASSLTGRTTQYF	TGTGCCAGCAGCTTGACAGGGCGAACGACCCAGTACTTC
TRBJ2-3	few	TRBD2	TRBV7-2	CASSLGGSGSADTQYF	TGTGCCAGCAGCTTAGGAGGTAGCGGGAGTGCAGATACGCAGTATTTT
TRBJ1-5	few	NA	TRBV6-5	CASSYSSGTNQPQHF	TGTGCCAGCAGTTACTCGTCTGGGACGAATCAGCCCCAGCATTTT
TRBJ2-2	many	NA	TRBV10-3	CATTGQWDTGELFF	TGTGCGACGACGGGGCAATGGGACACCGGGGAGCTGTTTTTT
TRBJ2-5	many	TRBD2	TRBV6-1	CASIRREGGKTQYF	TGTGCCAGCATCCGAAGGGAGGGCGGAAAGACCCAGTACTTC
TRBJ2-7	few	NA	TRBV6-1	CASRRRARPYEQYF	TGTGCCAGCAGACGCCGGGCCCGGCCCTACGAGCAGTACTTC
TRBJ2-3	many	NA	TRBV5-1	CASSLTTPDTQYF	TGCGCCAGCAGCTTGACTACCCCGGATACGCAGTATTTT
TRBJ1-2	NA	TRBD1	TRBV20-1	CIVTGDHGYTF	TGCATCGTAACAGGGGACCATGGCTACACCTTC
TRBJ1-2	many	NA	TRBV5-1	CASSLALGKFGYTF	TGCGCCAGCAGCTTGGCCCTAGGGAAGTTTGGCTACACCTTC
TRBJ2-1	many	NA	TRBV7-2	CASSFPENEQFF	TGTGCCAGCAGCTTCCCGGAGAATGAGCAGTTCTTC
TRBJ1-2	many	NA	TRBV6-2/TRBV6-3	CASSEGGLYGYTF	TGTGCCAGCAGCGAAGGGGGACTCTATGGCTACACCTTC
TRBJ1-1	NA	TRBD1	TRBV4-3	CASSLRDRGLTEAFF	TGCGCCAGCAGCTTACGGGACAGGGGGCTCACTGAAGCTTTCTTT
TRBJ1-5	NA	NA	TRBV6-1	CATSRLEGNQPQHF	TGTGCCACCAGCCGCTTGGAGGGGAATCAGCCCCAGCATTTT
TRBJ2-3	NA	NA	TRBV24-1	CATKSGPSTDTQYF	TGTGCCACCAAGTCAGGTCCTAGCACAGATACGCAGTATTTT
TRBJ2-5	many	NA	TRBV5-1	CASSDGGVGETQYF	TGCGCCAGCAGCGACGGGGGAGTGGGGGAGACCCAGTACTTC
TRBJ1-1	many	NA	TRBV6-1	CASSSQGRTEAFF	TGTGCCAGCAGCTCTCAGGGGAGGACTGAAGCTTTCTTT
TRBJ2-2	many	NA	TRBV5-1	CASSLVMGATGELFF	TGCGCCAGCAGCTTGGTTATGGGGGCCACCGGGGAGCTGTTTTTT
TRBJ2-5	many	NA	TRBV11-2	CASSLEGPATQYF	TGTGCCAGCAGCTTAGAGGGCCCGGCGACCCAGTACTTC
TRBJ1-4	many	NA	TRBV29-1	CSVRAAPNEKLFF	TGCAGCGTCCGCGCTGCGCCCAATGAAAAACTGTTTTTT
TRBJ2-6	many	NA	TRBV12-3/TRBV12-4	CASSLPPPRGVLTF	TGTGCCAGCAGTTTGCCCCCACCCCGGGGCGTCCTGACTTTC
TRBJ2-5	many	NA	TRBV6-5	CASSSGGQRETQYF	TGTGCCAGCAGTTCTGGGGGGCAGAGAGAGACCCAGTACTTC
TRBJ2-5	many	TRBD2	TRBV29-1	CSVVTSVETQYF	TGCAGCGTCGTGACTAGCGTAGAGACCCAGTACTTC
TRBJ2-2	many	TRBD1	TRBV4-2	CASSHGQATIGELFF	TGTGCCAGCAGCCATGGACAGGCCACTATCGGGGAGCTGTTTTTT
TRBJ2-1	many	NA	TRBV12-3/TRBV12-4	CASSLRALAYNEQFF	TGTGCCAGCAGTTTAAGAGCGCTGGCCTACAATGAGCAGTTCTTC
TRBJ2-2	many	TRBD2	TRBV4-2	CASSQEREDVTGELFF	TGTGCCAGCAGCCAGGAGCGGGAGGATGTCACCGGGGAGCTGTTTTTT
TRBJ1-2	many	TRBD1	TRBV28	CASSPPSTGDYGYTF	TGTGCCAGCAGTCCTCCCTCGACAGGGGACTATGGCTACACCTTC
TRBJ2-3	many	NA	TRBV28	CASSGRPFVDTQYF	TGTGCCAGCAGTGGTAGGCCCTTCGTAGATACGCAGTATTTT
TRBJ2-7	many	NA	TRBV7-9	CASNTQRGSSYEQYF	TGTGCCAGCAACACCCAACGGGGCAGCTCCTACGAGCAGTACTTC
TRBJ1-1	many	NA	TRBV5-6	CASSPEWAADTEAFF	TGTGCCAGCAGCCCGGAGTGGGCGGCGGACACTGAAGCTTTCTTT
TRBJ2-5	many	NA	TRBV20-1	CSARDIRTQGETQYF	TGCAGTGCTAGAGATATCAGGACGCAGGGGGAGACCCAGTACTTC
TRBJ2-1	NA	TRBD2	TRBV14	CASSQDPSGGLNEQFF	TGTGCCAGCAGCCAAGACCCCAGCGGGGGTCTCAATGAGCAGTTCTTC
TRBJ1-3	many	NA	TRBV7-9	CASSFGGDGNTIYF	TGTGCCAGCAGCTTTGGTGGAGATGGAAACACCATATATTTT
TRBJ2-3	few	NA	TRBV4-1	CASSPPRSGPTDTQYF	TGCGCCAGCAGCCCCCCGAGGAGCGGCCCCACAGATACGCAGTATTTT
TRBJ1-2	many	TRBD1	TRBV3-1	CASSRGQGDYGYTF	TGTGCCAGCAGTCGGGGACAGGGAGACTATGGCTACACCTTC
TRBJ2-7	many	NA	TRBV9	CASSVGWGTTYEQYF	TGTGCCAGCAGCGTAGGTTGGGGCACGACCTACGAGCAGTACTTC
TRBJ1-2	many	NA	TRBV20-1	CSAERGGAGGYTF	TGCAGCGCAGAACGGGGGGGCGCGGGTGGCTACACCTTC
TRBJ1-1	many	NA	TRBV29-1	CSVKGGWNTEAFF	TGCAGCGTCAAAGGGGGTTGGAACACTGAAGCTTTCTTT
TRBJ2-1	NA	NA	TRBV12-3/TRBV12-4	CASTLEQAVGNEQFF	TGTGCCAGCACCTTGGAACAGGCGGTTGGCAATGAGCAGTTCTTC
TRBJ1-2	many	NA	TRBV20-1	CSAWIPGNYGYTF	TGCAGTGCCTGGATCCCAGGCAACTATGGCTACACCTTC